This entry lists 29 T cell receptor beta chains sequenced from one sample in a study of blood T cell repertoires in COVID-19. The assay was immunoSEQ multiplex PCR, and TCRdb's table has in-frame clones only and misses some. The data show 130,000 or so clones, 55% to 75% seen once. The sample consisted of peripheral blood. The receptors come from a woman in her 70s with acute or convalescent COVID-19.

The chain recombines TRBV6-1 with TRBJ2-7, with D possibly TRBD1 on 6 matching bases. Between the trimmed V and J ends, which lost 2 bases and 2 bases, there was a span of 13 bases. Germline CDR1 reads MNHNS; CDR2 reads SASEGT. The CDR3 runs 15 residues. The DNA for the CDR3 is TGTGCCAGCAGTGAATTTGGGACAATTACCTACGAGCAGTACTTC. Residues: CASSEFGTITYEQYF.

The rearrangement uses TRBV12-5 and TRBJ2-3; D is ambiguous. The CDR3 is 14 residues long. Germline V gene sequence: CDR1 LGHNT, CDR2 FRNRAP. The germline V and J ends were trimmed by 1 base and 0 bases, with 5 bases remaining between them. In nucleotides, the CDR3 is TGTGCTAGTGGTTTGGAACTAAGCACAGATACGCAGTATTTT. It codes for CASGLELSTDTQYF.

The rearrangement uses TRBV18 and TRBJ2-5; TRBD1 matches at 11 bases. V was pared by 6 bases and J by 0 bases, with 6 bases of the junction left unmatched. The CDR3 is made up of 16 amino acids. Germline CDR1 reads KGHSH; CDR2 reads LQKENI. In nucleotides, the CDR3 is TGTGCCAGCTCGTCGGGGGACAGGGGGAACCAAGAGACCCAGTACTTC. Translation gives CASSSGDRGNQETQYF.

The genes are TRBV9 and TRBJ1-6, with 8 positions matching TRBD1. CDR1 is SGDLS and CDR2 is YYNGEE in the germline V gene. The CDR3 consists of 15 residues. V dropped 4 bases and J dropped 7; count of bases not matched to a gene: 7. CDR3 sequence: CASSSQGAKNSPLHF. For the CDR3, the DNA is TGTGCCAGCAGCTCCCAGGGGGCGAAAAATTCACCCCTCCACTTT.

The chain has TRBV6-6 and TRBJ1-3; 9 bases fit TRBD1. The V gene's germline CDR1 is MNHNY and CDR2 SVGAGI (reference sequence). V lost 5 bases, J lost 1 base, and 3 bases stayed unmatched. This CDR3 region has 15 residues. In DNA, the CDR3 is TGTGCCAGCAGTCCCGACAGGGGGTCTGGAAACACCATATATTTT. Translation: CASSPDRGSGNTIYF.

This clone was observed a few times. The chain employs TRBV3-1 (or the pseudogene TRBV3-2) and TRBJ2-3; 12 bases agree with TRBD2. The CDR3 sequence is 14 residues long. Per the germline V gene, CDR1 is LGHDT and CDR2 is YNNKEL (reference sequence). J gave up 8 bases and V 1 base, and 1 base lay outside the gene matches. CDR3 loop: CASSQGLAGVTQYF. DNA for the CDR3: TGTGCCAGCAGCCAAGGACTAGCGGGAGTTACGCAGTATTTT.

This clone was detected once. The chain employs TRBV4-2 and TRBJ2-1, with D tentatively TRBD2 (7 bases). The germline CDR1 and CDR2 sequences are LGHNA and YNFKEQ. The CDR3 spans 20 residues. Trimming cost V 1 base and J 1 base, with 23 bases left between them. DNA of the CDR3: TGTGCCAGCAGCCAAGGGACAAGGGGGGGTGATAGCGGATCCTACAATGAGCAGTTCTTC. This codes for CASSQGTRGGDSGSYNEQFF.

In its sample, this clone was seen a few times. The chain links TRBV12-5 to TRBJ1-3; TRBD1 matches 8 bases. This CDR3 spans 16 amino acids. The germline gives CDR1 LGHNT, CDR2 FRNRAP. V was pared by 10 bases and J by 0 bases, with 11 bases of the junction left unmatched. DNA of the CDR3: TGTGCTACAGGACAGGGAGGGAGAGTCTCTGGAAACACCATATATTTT. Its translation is CATGQGGRVSGNTIYF.

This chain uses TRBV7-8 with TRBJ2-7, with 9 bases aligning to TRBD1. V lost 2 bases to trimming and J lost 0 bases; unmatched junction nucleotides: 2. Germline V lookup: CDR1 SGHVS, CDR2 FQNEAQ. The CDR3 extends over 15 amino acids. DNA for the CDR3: TGTGCCAGCAGCTTACAGGGACAGGGCTCCTACGAGCAGTACTTC. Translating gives CASSLQGQGSYEQYF.

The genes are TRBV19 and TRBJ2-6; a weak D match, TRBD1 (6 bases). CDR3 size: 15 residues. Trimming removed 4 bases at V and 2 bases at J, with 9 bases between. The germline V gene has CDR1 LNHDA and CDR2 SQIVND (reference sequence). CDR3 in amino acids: CASSKNRAGANVLTF. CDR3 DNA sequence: TGTGCCAGTAGTAAGAACAGGGCTGGGGCCAACGTCCTGACTTTC. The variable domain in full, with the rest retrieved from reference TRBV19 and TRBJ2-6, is DGGITQSPKYLFRKEGQNVTLSCEQNLNHDAMYWYRQDPGQGLRLIYYSQIVNDFQKGDIAEGYSVSREKKESFPLTVTSAQKNPTAFYLCASSKNRAGANVLTFGAGSRLTVL.

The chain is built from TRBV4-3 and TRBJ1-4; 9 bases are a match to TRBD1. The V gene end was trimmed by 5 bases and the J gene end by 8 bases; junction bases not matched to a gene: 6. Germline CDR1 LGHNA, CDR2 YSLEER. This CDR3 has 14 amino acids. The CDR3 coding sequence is TGCGCCAGCAGCGGGACAGGGCCCGGGGAAAAACTGTTTTTT. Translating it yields CASSGTGPGEKLFF.

CDR3 bases: TGTGCCAGCAGTTTATCCACAGGGTCCCTGAACACTGAAGCTTTCTTT. It specifies CASSLSTGSLNTEAFF. This rearrangement joins TRBV27 to TRBJ1-1, with a tentative D call TRBD1 (6 bases). The CDR3 contains 16 residues. The germline CDR1 and CDR2 sequences are MNHEY and SMNVEV (reference sequence). The V gene lost 0 bases and the J gene lost 0 bases, with 11 bases spanning the gap.

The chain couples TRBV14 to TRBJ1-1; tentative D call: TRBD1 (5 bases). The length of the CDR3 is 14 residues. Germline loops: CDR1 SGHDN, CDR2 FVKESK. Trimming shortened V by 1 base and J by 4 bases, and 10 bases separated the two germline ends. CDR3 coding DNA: TGTGCCAGCAGCCAAGTCTACGGGGGCACTGAAGCTTTCTTT. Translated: CASSQVYGGTEAFF.

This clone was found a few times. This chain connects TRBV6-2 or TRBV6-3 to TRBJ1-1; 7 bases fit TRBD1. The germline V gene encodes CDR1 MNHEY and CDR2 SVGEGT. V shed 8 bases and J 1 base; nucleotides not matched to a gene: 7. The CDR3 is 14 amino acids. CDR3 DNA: TGTGCCAGCGGCCGGGACAGAGGGAACACTGAAGCTTTCTTT. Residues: CASGRDRGNTEAFF.

CDR3 protein: CASSFSASTDTQYF. In DNA, the CDR3 is TGCGCCAGCAGCTTTAGCGCTAGCACAGATACGCAGTATTTT. This sequence joins TRBV5-1 and TRBJ2-3; TRBD2 might be the D (5 bases). V was shortened by 2 bases and J by 0 bases, with 7 bases between the two germline ends. Germline values: CDR1 SGHRS, CDR2 YFSETQ. This CDR3 is built from 14 residues.

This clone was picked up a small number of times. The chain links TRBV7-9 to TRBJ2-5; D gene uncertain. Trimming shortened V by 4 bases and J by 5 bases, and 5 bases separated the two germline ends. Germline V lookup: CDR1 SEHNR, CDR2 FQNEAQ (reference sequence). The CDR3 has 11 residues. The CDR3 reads CASSSEETQYF. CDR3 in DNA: TGTGCCAGCAGCTCCGAGGAGACCCAGTACTTC. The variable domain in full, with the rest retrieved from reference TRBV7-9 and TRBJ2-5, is DTGVSQNPRHKITKRGQNVTFRCDPISEHNRLYWYRQTLGQGPEFLTYFQNEAQLEKSRLLSDRFSAERPKGSFSTLEIQRTEQGDSAMYLCASSSEETQYFGPGTRLLVL.

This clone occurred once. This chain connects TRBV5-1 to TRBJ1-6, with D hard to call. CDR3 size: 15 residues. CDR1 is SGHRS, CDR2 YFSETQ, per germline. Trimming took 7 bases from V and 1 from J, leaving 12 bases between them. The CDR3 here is CASGLRESYNSPLHF. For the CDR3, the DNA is TGCGCCAGCGGTCTCCGGGAGTCCTATAATTCACCCCTCCACTTT.

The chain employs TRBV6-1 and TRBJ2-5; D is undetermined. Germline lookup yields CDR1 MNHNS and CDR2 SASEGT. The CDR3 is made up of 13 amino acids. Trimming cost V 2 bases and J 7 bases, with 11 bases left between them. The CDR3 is CASSETTSGTQYF. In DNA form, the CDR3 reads TGTGCCAGCAGTGAAACCACAAGTGGGACCCAGTACTTC.

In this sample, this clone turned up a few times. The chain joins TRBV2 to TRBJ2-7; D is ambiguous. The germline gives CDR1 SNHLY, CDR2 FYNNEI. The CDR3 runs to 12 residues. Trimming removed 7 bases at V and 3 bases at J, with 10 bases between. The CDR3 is CASILTYYEQYF. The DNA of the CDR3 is TGTGCCAGCATCCTAACTTACTACGAGCAGTACTTC. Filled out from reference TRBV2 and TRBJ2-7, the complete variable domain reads EPEVTQTPSHQVTQMGQEVILRCVPISNHLYFYWYRQILGQKVEFLVSFYNNEISEKSEIFDDQFSVERPDGSNFTLKIRSTKLEDSAMYFCASILTYYEQYFGPGTRLTVT.

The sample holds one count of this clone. The chain's CDR3 is CASSQEPGRNEKLFF. In DNA, the CDR3 is TGCGCCAGCAGCCAAGAGCCAGGGAGGAATGAAAAACTGTTTTTT. The chain has TRBV4-1 and TRBJ1-4, with D perhaps matching TRBD1 (5 bases). The CDR3 contains 15 residues. Germline-derived CDR1 and CDR2 are MGHRA and YSYEKL. Trimming stripped 0 bases from V and 5 bases from J, with 10 bases between.

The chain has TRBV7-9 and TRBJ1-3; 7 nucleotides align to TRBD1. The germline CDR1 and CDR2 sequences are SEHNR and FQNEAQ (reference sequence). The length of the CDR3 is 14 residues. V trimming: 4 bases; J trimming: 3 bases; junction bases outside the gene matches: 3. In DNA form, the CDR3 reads TGTGCCAGCAGCTCCACAGGGGTTGGAAACACCATATATTTT. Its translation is CASSSTGVGNTIYF. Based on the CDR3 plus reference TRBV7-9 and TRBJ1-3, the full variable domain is DTGVSQNPRHKITKRGQNVTFRCDPISEHNRLYWYRQTLGQGPEFLTYFQNEAQLEKSRLLSDRFSAERPKGSFSTLEIQRTEQGDSAMYLCASSSTGVGNTIYFGEGSWLTVV.

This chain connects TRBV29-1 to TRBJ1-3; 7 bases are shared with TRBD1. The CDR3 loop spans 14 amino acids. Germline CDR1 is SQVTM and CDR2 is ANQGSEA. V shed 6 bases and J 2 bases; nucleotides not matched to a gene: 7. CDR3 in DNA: TGCAGCGTAACAACAGGGGATCCTGGAAACACCATATATTTT. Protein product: CSVTTGDPGNTIYF.

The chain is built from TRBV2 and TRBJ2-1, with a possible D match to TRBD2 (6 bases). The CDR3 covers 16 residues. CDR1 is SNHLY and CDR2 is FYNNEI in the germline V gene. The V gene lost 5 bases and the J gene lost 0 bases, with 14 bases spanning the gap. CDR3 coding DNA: TGTGCCAGCAGTCCCTGGGGAGCGGGCTCCTACAATGAGCAGTTCTTC. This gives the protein CASSPWGAGSYNEQFF. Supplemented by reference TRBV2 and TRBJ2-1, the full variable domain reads EPEVTQTPSHQVTQMGQEVILRCVPISNHLYFYWYRQILGQKVEFLVSFYNNEISEKSEIFDDQFSVERPDGSNFTLKIRSTKLEDSAMYFCASSPWGAGSYNEQFFGPGTRLTVL.

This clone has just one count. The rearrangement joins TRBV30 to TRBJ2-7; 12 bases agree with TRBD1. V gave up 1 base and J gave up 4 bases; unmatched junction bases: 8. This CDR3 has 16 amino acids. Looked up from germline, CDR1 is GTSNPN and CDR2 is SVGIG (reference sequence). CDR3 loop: CAWSGPGTGGVYEQYF. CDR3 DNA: TGTGCCTGGAGTGGGCCCGGGACAGGGGGCGTTTACGAGCAGTACTTC.

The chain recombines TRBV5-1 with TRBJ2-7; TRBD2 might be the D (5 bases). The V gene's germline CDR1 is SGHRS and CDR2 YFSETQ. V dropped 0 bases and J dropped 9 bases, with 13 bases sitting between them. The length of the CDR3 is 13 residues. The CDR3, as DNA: TGCGCCAGCAGCTTGGGGGAATCTGGGAGGCAGTACTTC. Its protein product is CASSLGESGRQYF.

CDR3 region: CASSPPGQGYGYTF. The CDR3 region has the DNA TGTGCCAGCAGTCCCCCGGGACAGGGCTATGGCTACACCTTC. The chain uses TRBV6-6 and TRBJ1-2; 9 bases agree with TRBD1. J was trimmed by 4 bases and V by 5 bases; bases with no gene match: 5. CDR3 length equals 14 residues. Germline V gene lookup returns CDR1 MNHNY and CDR2 SVGAGI (reference sequence).

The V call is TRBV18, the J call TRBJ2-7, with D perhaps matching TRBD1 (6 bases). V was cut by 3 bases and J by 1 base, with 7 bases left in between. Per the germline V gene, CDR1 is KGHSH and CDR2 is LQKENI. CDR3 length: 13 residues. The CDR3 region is CASSPRGSYEQYF. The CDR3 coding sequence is TGTGCCAGCTCACCCAGGGGTTCCTACGAGCAGTACTTC.

CDR3 DNA sequence: TGTGCCAGCAGCCCATTCGGGCTAGCTCAGAACACCGGGGAGCTGTTTTTT. This translates into CASSPFGLAQNTGELFF. This chain uses TRBV28 with TRBJ2-2, with D maybe TRBD2 (5 bases). The V gene lost 6 bases and the J gene lost 1 base, with 18 bases spanning the gap. The germline CDR1 and CDR2 sequences are MDHEN and SYDVKM. The CDR3 has 17 amino acids.

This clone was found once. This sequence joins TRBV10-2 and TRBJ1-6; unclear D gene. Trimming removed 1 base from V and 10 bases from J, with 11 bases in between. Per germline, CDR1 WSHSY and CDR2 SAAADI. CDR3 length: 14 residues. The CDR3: CASSELGEQSPLHF. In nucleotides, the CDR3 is TGCGCCAGCAGTGAGTTGGGAGAGCAGTCACCCCTCCACTTT.